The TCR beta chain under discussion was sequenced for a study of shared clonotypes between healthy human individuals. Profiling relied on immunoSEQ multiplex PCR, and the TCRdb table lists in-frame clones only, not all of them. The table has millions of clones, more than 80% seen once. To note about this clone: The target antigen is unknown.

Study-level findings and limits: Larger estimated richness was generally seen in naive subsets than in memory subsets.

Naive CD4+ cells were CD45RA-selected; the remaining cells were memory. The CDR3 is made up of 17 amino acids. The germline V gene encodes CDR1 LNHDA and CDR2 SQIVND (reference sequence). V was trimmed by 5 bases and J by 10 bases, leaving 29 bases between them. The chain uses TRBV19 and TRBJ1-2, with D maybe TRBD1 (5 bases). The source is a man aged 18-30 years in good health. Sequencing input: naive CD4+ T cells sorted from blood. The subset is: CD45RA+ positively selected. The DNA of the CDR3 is TGTGCCAGTAGTGAAGGGGCAGGGTCAATTCTTCGATCGGTCTACACCTTC. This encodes CASSEGAGSILRSVYTF. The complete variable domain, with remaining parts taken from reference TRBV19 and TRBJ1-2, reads DGGITQSPKYLFRKEGQNVTLSCEQNLNHDAMYWYRQDPGQGLRLIYYSQIVNDFQKGDIAEGYSVSREKKESFPLTVTSAQKNPTAFYLCASSEGAGSILRSVYTFGSGTRLTVV.